The 14 T cell receptor beta chains in this list originate from one sample, sequenced in a study of blood T cell repertoires in COVID-19. TCRdb's table, derived via immunoSEQ multiplex PCR, lists solely in-frame clones and lacks some. The sample yields some 300,000 clones, around nine tenths seen once. Sequencing input: peripheral blood. The receptors were sampled from a woman aged 70 to 79 with COVID-19, enrolled during active disease.

The rearrangement uses TRBV7-2 and TRBJ2-4; 10 bases fit TRBD2. The germline gives CDR1 SGHTA, CDR2 FQGNSA. With V trimmed by 2 bases and J by 0 bases, 1 base remained unmatched. This CDR3 has 16 residues. The DNA of the CDR3 is TGTGCCAGCAGCTTAAGCGGGGGGGTAGCCAAAAACATTCAGTACTTC. Translating gives CASSLSGGVAKNIQYF.

The rearrangement links TRBV12-3 or TRBV12-4 to TRBJ2-7, with D hard to call. The V end lost 2 bases, the J end lost 6 bases, and 11 bases lay between the germline ends. The CDR3 is 13 amino acids. The CDR3 region has the DNA TGTGCCAGCAGTTTATCAGGAATAAGCGAGCAGTACTTC. Protein: CASSLSGISEQYF.

The V call is TRBV30, the J call TRBJ1-4; TRBD1 aligns across 8 bases. Germline loops: CDR1 GTSNPN, CDR2 SVGIG (reference sequence). The V segment lost 0 bases and the J segment 6 bases; nucleotides outside the gene matches: 9. The CDR3 has 16 residues. Written as DNA, the CDR3 is TGTGCCTGGAGTGTCCTTTTGGGACAGGCTTATGAAAAACTGTTTTTT. Translating gives CAWSVLLGQAYEKLFF.

Only one count was recorded for this clone. The chain is built from TRBV12-3 or TRBV12-4 and TRBJ1-1; 8 nucleotides agree with TRBD1. This CDR3 spans 13 amino acids. Germline trimming cut 6 bases from V and 6 bases from J; bases unmatched to any gene: 6. The CDR3 region is CASSPGQAAEAFF. The DNA for the CDR3 is TGTGCCAGCAGCCCGGGACAGGCGGCTGAAGCTTTCTTT.

The V call is TRBV2, the J call TRBJ1-5; tentatively, D is TRBD1 (5 bases). The CDR3 sequence is 15 residues long. V was pared by 3 bases and J by 5 bases, with 14 bases between. CDR1 and CDR2 from the germline V gene are SNHLY and FYNNEI. As DNA, the CDR3 is TGTGCCAGCAGTGATAGGGGTCGTCAGTATCAGCCCCAGCATTTT. It is translated as CASSDRGRQYQPQHF.

This clone was found many times. V and J are TRBV18 and TRBJ2-2, with a possible D match to TRBD2 (5 bases). Germline V gene lookup returns CDR1 KGHSH and CDR2 LQKENI. Trimming shortened V by 4 bases and J by 7 bases, and 13 bases separated the two germline ends. The CDR3 is 14 amino acids. CDR3 bases: TGTGCCAGCTCACGACTACTAGATGGCGGGGAGCTGTTTTTT. Protein sequence: CASSRLLDGGELFF.

This clone was seen only a few times. Different DNA sequences within this sample yield the same CDR3. This chain links TRBV3-1 (or the pseudogene TRBV3-2) with TRBJ2-1; TRBD2 matches 8 bases. Germline CDR1 LGHDT, CDR2 YNNKEL (reference sequence). The CDR3 runs to 15 residues. V was clipped by 3 bases and J by 0 bases; unmatched bases: 1. The CDR3 DNA follows: TGTGCCAGCAGCCAGGGACTAGACTCCTACAATGAGCAGTTCTTC. Amino acids: CASSQGLDSYNEQFF.

This chain links TRBV2 with TRBJ1-2; possible D gene TRBD1, 5 bases. CDR1 and CDR2 from the germline V gene are SNHLY and FYNNEI. The CDR3 covers 14 residues. Deletions cut 7 bases from V and 2 bases from J, with 14 bases between. Written as DNA, the CDR3 is TGTGCCAGCACCACCGGACGGGGGAACTATGGCTACACCTTC. It is translated as CASTTGRGNYGYTF.

The chain joins TRBV29-1 to TRBJ1-1; D not certain. The CDR3 consists of 15 residues. The germline V and J ends were trimmed by 4 bases and 0 bases, with 15 bases remaining between them. CDR1 is SQVTM, CDR2 ANQGSEA, per germline. This CDR3 is CSVVARGRVNTEAFF. The CDR3 DNA reads as TGCAGCGTTGTTGCGCGGGGTAGGGTGAACACTGAAGCTTTCTTT.

This rearrangement joins TRBV7-2 to TRBJ2-7, with TRBD1 matching 10 bases. Trimming at V came to 5 bases and at J to 6 bases, leaving 7 bases not matched to a gene. Germline-derived CDR1 and CDR2 are SGHTA and FQGNSA. The CDR3 totals 14 residues. As DNA, the CDR3 is TGTGCCAGCAGCCCAGACAGGGGGCTCGGCGAGCAGTACTTC. This sequence encodes CASSPDRGLGEQYF. The complete variable domain, with remaining parts taken from reference TRBV7-2 and TRBJ2-7, reads GAGVSQSPSNKVTEKGKDVELRCDPISGHTALYWYRQSLGQGLEFLIYFQGNSAPDKSGLPSDRFSAERTGGSVSTLTIQRTQQEDSAVYLCASSPDRGLGEQYFGPGTRLTVT.

The CDR3 region is CASSANRDSPLHF. CDR3 nucleotides: TGTGCCAGCAGCGCCAACAGGGATTCACCCCTCCACTTT. This chain connects TRBV9 to TRBJ1-6; D might be TRBD1 (6 bases). The V end lost 3 bases, the J end lost 8 bases, and 9 bases lay between the germline ends. Germline V lookup: CDR1 SGDLS, CDR2 YYNGEE. The CDR3 covers 13 residues.

The chain couples TRBV7-6 to TRBJ2-7, with a tentative D call TRBD2 (6 bases). Trimming pared 2 bases from V and 3 bases from J, leaving 11 bases between. The CDR3 runs to 14 residues. The germline V gene has CDR1 SGHVS and CDR2 FNYEAQ. CDR3 in amino acids: CASSLSWGDYEQYF. For the CDR3, the DNA is TGTGCCAGCAGCTTATCTTGGGGGGACTACGAGCAGTACTTC.

The rearrangement links TRBV5-1 to TRBJ1-2; possibly TRBD1 for D (6 bases). The CDR3 spans 17 residues. The V end was cut by 0 bases, the J end by 4 bases, with 19 bases between. Germline lookup yields CDR1 SGHRS and CDR2 YFSETQ. The CDR3 loop reads CASSLGIDRQFSYGYTF. CDR3 sequence (DNA): TGCGCCAGCAGCTTGGGGATTGACAGGCAGTTTTCCTATGGCTACACCTTC. Full variable domain (remainder filled in from reference TRBV5-1 and TRBJ1-2): KAGVTQTPRYLIKTRGQQVTLSCSPISGHRSVSWYQQTPGQGLQFLFEYFSETQRNKGNFPGRFSGRQFSNSRSEMNVSTLELGDSALYLCASSLGIDRQFSYGYTFGSGTRLTVV.

V and J are TRBV7-9 and TRBJ2-7, with D perhaps matching TRBD2 (6 bases). The CDR3 is made up of 14 amino acids. Trimming removed 5 bases at V and 3 bases at J, with 14 bases between. Germline values: CDR1 SEHNR, CDR2 FQNEAQ (reference sequence). CDR3 nucleotide sequence: TGTGCCAGCAGCCGTCTTGGGGGAGGCTACGAGCAGTACTTC. Translation: CASSRLGGGYEQYF.